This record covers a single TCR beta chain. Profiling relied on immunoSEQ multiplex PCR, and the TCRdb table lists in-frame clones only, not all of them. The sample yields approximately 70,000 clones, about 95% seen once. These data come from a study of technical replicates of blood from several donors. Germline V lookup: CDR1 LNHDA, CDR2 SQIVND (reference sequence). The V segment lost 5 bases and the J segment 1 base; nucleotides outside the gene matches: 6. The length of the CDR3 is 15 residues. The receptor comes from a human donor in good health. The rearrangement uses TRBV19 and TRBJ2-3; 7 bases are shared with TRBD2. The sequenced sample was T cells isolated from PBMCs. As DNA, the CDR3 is TGTGCCAGTAGTTTTCTAGCGGACGGCACAGATACGCAGTATTTT. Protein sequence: CASSFLADGTDTQYF.